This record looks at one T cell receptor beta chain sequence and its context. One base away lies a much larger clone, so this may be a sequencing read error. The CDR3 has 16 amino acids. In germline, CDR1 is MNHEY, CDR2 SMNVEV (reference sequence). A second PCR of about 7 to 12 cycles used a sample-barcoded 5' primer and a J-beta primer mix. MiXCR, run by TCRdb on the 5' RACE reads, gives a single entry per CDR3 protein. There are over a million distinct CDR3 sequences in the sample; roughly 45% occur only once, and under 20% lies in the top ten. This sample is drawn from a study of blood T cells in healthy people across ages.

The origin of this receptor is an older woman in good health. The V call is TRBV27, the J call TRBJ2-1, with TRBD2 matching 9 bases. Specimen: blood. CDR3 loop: CASSLSLAGAYNERFF. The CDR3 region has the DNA TGTGCCAGCAGTTTATCTTTAGCGGGAGCGTACAATGAGCGGTTCTTC.